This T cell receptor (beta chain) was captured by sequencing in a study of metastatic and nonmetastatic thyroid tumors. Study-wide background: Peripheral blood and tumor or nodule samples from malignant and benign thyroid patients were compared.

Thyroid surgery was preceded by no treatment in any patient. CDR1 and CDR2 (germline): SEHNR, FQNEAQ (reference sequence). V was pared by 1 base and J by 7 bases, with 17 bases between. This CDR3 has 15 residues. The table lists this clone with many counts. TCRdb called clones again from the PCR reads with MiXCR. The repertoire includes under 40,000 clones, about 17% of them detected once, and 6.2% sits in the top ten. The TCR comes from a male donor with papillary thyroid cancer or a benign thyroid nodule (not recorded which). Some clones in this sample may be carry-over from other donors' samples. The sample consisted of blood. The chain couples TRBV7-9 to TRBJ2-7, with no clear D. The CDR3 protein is CASSLVPPDGKEQYF. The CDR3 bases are TGTGCCAGCAGCTTAGTCCCCCCGGACGGCAAGGAGCAGTACTTC.